This T cell receptor beta chain was profiled in a study of cytotoxic CD8 clonotypes in ibrutinib-treated CLL. Study observations and caveats: Age-matched healthy donor levels were exceeded by baseline clonality, which tracked circulating CD8+ T-cell counts. With treatment, public clonotypes, which were uncommon, either contracted or remained stable.

Investigators sought sequencing depths of between 1 in 200,000 and 1 in 1 million T cells. Sequencing was performed with immunoSEQ multiplex PCR; in TCRdb, only in-frame clones are kept and a portion is missing. The table shows 150,000 or so clones, with approximately 80% occurring only once. A single count supports this clone. Its matching antigen is unknown. The CDR3 consists of 14 residues. V lost 2 bases and J 6 bases, leaving 10 bases between the germline ends. Germline CDR1 is MNHNS and CDR2 is SASEGT. Sequencing was performed on PBMCs, taken after 36 months of ibrutinib treatment. This TCR came from a human donor with chronic lymphocytic leukemia. The rearrangement uses TRBV6-1 and TRBJ2-2, with D uncertain. CDR3 in DNA: TGTGCCAGCAGTGAAACTCATCAATCCGGGGAGCTGTTTTTT. Translated: CASSETHQSGELFF.